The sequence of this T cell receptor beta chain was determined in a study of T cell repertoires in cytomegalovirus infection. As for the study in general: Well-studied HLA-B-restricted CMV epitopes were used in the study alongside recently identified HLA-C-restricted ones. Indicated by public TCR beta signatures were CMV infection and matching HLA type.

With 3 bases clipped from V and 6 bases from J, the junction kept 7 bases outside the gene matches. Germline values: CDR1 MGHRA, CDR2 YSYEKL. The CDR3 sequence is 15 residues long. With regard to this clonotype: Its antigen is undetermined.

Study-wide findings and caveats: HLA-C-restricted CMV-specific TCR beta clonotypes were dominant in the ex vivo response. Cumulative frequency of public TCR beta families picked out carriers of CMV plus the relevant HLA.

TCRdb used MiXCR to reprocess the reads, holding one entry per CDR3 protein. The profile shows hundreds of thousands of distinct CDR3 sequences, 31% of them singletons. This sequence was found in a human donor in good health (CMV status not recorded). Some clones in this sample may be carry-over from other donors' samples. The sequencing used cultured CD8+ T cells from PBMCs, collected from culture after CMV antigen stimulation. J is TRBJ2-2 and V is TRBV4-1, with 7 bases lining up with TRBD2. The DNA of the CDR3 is TGCGCCAGCAGCCACCGGGCGGGGGAGGCCGGGGAGCTGTTTTTT. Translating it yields CASSHRAGEAGELFF.